Shown below are 23 T cell receptor beta chains from a single sample sequenced in a study of regulatory T cells (dated 2018 in TCRdb). The method was the immunoSEQ multiplex PCR assay. The multiplex PCR used 52 forward TRBV primers and 13 reverse TRBJ primers, with assay-based and computational corrections for amplification bias. This immuneACCESS table, as held by TCRdb, lists in-frame sequences with V and J called but not all clones. Of the missing ones, under half trace to an unresolved V gene in checked studies; the others have no known cause. The sample profile shows under 45,000 clones; around 91% of them were found once. The ten most abundant clones make up 2.4% of the sample. What the authors observed across the whole study: Hydrophobic residues at CDR3 positions 6 and 7 were enriched in conventional CD4+ T cells from CD3G-deficient patients, suggesting more self-reactive specificities.

The antigens for these receptors are not known. The specimen sequenced was conventional CD4+ T cells sorted from blood. These receptors were collected from a young adult with CD3G deficiency.

This clone has a single count. The chain couples TRBV11-3 to TRBJ2-6, with D perhaps matching TRBD1 or TRBD2 (7 bases each). Germline V gene lookup returns CDR1 SGHNT and CDR2 YENEEA. The CDR3 consists of 19 residues. The V end lost 5 bases, the J end lost 1 base, and 21 bases lay between the germline ends. CDR3 nucleotides: TGTGCCAGCAGCCCTGGCGAGGGGGCGGGAGCTTCTGGGGCCAACGTCCTGACTTTC. This codes for CASSPGEGAGASGANVLTF.

J is TRBJ2-3 and V is TRBV30; 8 bases map to TRBD1. CDR1 is GTSNPN, CDR2 SVGIG, per germline (reference sequence). The junction had 13 bases not matched to a gene; V was cut back by 2 bases and J by 6 bases. The CDR3 is 16 residues long. The CDR3 here is CAWSPWDRSVLDTQYF. The CDR3 DNA is TGTGCCTGGAGTCCGTGGGACAGGTCTGTTCTCGATACGCAGTATTTT.

The table lists this clone with a few counts. An end of the junction does not agree with germline; a read error may underlie this. This rearrangement joins TRBV29-1 to TRBJ2-7; the D gene could be TRBD1 or TRBD2 (5 bases each). Germline-derived CDR1 and CDR2 are SQVTM and ANQGSEA. The CDR3 is 10 amino acids. CDR3 region: CSVGDPHSNF. The CDR3 nucleotides are TGCAGCGTCGGGGACCCCCACAGTAACTTC.

V and J are TRBV18 and TRBJ2-1; tentatively, D is TRBD2 (5 bases). Trimming removed 3 bases at V and 2 bases at J, with 14 bases between. CDR3 size: 16 residues. The germline CDR1 and CDR2 sequences are KGHSH and LQKENI. The CDR3 spells CASSPPGVIAYNEQFF. In DNA, the CDR3 is TGTGCCAGCTCACCTCCCGGGGTGATTGCCTACAATGAGCAGTTCTTC.

V gene TRBV10-3 combines with J gene TRBJ2-7; D may be TRBD1 or TRBD2 (5 bases each). The CDR3 spans 13 residues. V lost 8 bases and J lost 3, with 14 bases in between. Germline V gene lookup returns CDR1 ENHRY and CDR2 SYGVKD. CDR3 amino acids: CAIRRDGFYEQYF. CDR3 nucleotides: TGTGCCATCCGTCGGGACGGATTCTACGAGCAGTACTTC.

J is TRBJ1-2 and V is TRBV6-1; D perhaps matches TRBD1 (6 bases). Germline V lookup: CDR1 MNHNS, CDR2 SASEGT. Deletions cut 7 bases from V and 8 bases from J, with 14 bases between. This CDR3 comprises 12 residues. The CDR3, as DNA: TGTGCCAGCATGAAGGACAGCGGCGGCTACACCTTC. Protein: CASMKDSGGYTF.

The genes are TRBV19 and TRBJ2-6; possibly TRBD1 for D (6 bases). CDR1 and CDR2 (germline): LNHDA, SQIVND (reference sequence). V was pared by 6 bases and J by 7 bases, with 10 bases between. The CDR3 loop spans 13 amino acids. For the CDR3, the DNA is TGTGCCAGTAGGCCCAGGGGAGCCAACGTCCTGACTTTC. Its translation is CASRPRGANVLTF.

J is TRBJ1-2 and V is TRBV25-1, with D tentatively TRBD1 (5 bases). Germline-derived CDR1 and CDR2 are MGHDK and SYGVNS. V lost 9 bases, J lost 4 bases, and 15 bases lay in between. This CDR3 spans 13 amino acids. CDR3 amino acids: CASLMGRGYGYTF. In nucleotides, the CDR3 is TGTGCCAGTCTCATGGGGAGGGGCTATGGCTACACCTTC.

The chain has TRBV7-9 and TRBJ1-5; possible D gene TRBD1, 5 bases. Germline CDR1 and CDR2: SEHNR and FQNEAQ (reference sequence). V was trimmed by 3 bases and J by 2 bases, leaving 8 bases between them. The CDR3 runs 14 residues. CDR3 DNA sequence: TGTGCCAGCAGCTTGGGGGGGGGCAATCAGCCCCAGCATTTT. This translates into CASSLGGGNQPQHF. Drawing the rest from reference TRBV7-9 and TRBJ1-5, the complete variable domain is DTGVSQNPRHKITKRGQNVTFRCDPISEHNRLYWYRQTLGQGPEFLTYFQNEAQLEKSRLLSDRFSAERPKGSFSTLEIQRTEQGDSAMYLCASSLGGGNQPQHFGDGTRLSIL.

The chain's CDR3 is CAISEGLAGYEQYF. The CDR3 DNA reads as TGTGCCATCAGTGAAGGTCTAGCGGGCTACGAGCAGTACTTC. This chain joins TRBV10-3 and TRBJ2-5, with 8 bases that match TRBD2. The J call is doubtful: the DNA matches TRBJ2-7 better. The CDR3 spans 14 residues. Germline V CDR1 and CDR2: ENHRY, SYGVKD.

The rearrangement joins TRBV5-1 to TRBJ2-1; tentative D call: TRBD1 (6 bases). The CDR3 has 14 residues. V was shortened by 4 bases and J by 7 bases, with 15 bases between the two germline ends. Germline V gene data show CDR1 as SGHRS and CDR2 as YFSETQ. The CDR3 region is CASSLGLGANEQFF. CDR3 bases: TGCGCCAGCAGCCTAGGGCTGGGGGCAAATGAGCAGTTCTTC.

The chain recombines TRBV28 with TRBJ1-1; D is possibly TRBD1 (5 bases). Germline-derived CDR1 and CDR2 are MDHEN and SYDVKM. The CDR3 contains 16 residues. V was clipped by 4 bases and J by 4 bases, with 19 bases between them. The CDR3 coding sequence is TGTGCCAGCAGTTACGCCCGGGGCAGGGCGTCCACTGAAGCTTTCTTT. Amino acids: CASSYARGRASTEAFF.

The V gene is TRBV5-1, the J gene TRBJ2-7; D is possibly TRBD2 (7 bases). V lost 2 bases, J lost 6 bases, and 12 bases lay in between. The CDR3 is 13 amino acids. In germline, CDR1 is SGHRS, CDR2 YFSETQ. CDR3 loop: CASSFKGGGEQYF. The CDR3 nucleotides read TGCGCCAGCAGCTTTAAGGGGGGGGGCGAGCAGTACTTC.

The genes are TRBV5-1 and TRBJ2-7; D perhaps matches TRBD2 (5 bases). Between the trimmed V and J ends, which lost 4 bases and 0 bases, there was a span of 14 bases. This CDR3 is 15 amino acids long. The germline V gene has CDR1 SGHRS and CDR2 YFSETQ. CDR3 protein: CASSPGKMPSYEQYF. DNA of the CDR3: TGCGCCAGCAGCCCGGGGAAGATGCCCTCCTACGAGCAGTACTTC.

V gene TRBV28 combines with J gene TRBJ2-1; the match to TRBD2 covers 7 bases. Trimming took 5 bases from V and 0 from J; bases not matched to a gene: 4. The CDR3 is 15 amino acids. Per the germline V gene, CDR1 is MDHEN and CDR2 is SYDVKM. The CDR3 DNA reads TGTGCCAGCAGTGGAAGCGGGACCTCCTACAATGAGCAGTTCTTC. Its protein product is CASSGSGTSYNEQFF.

CDR3 amino acids: CASSQDKDAGGELFF. The CDR3, as DNA: TGCGCCAGCAGCCAAGATAAGGATGCGGGGGGGGAGCTGTTTTTT. This rearrangement joins TRBV4-1 to TRBJ2-2, with D possibly matching TRBD2 (6 bases). This CDR3 has 15 amino acids. The ends were cut back, 0 bases at V and 8 bases at J, with 13 bases in the middle. Germline V lookup: CDR1 MGHRA, CDR2 YSYEKL.

The gene calls are TRBV19 and TRBJ1-1; D gene uncertain. V lost 3 bases to trimming and J lost 4 bases, with 12 bases between them. The CDR3 runs to 14 residues. The germline V gene encodes CDR1 LNHDA and CDR2 SQIVND (reference sequence). Here the CDR3 reads CASSIGSLSTEAFF. The CDR3 DNA reads as TGTGCCAGTAGTATTGGATCCCTGAGCACTGAAGCTTTCTTT. Full variable domain (missing parts from reference TRBV19 and TRBJ1-1): DGGITQSPKYLFRKEGQNVTLSCEQNLNHDAMYWYRQDPGQGLRLIYYSQIVNDFQKGDIAEGYSVSREKKESFPLTVTSAQKNPTAFYLCASSIGSLSTEAFFGQGTRLTVV.

In this sample, this clone turned up once. J is TRBJ2-7 and V is TRBV7-9; the D is unclear. CDR1 is SEHNR and CDR2 is FQNEAQ in the germline V gene (reference sequence). CDR3 length equals 15 residues. V gave up 1 base and J gave up 5 bases, with 15 bases separating them. The DNA for the CDR3 is TGTGCCAGCAGCTTAGATGGGCTGATAAACAACGAGCAGTACTTC. This encodes CASSLDGLINNEQYF.

This sequence joins TRBV2 and TRBJ1-3; D is possibly TRBD1 (5 bases). Trimming removed 7 bases from V and 8 bases from J, with 18 bases in between. The CDR3 is 14 amino acids. Germline lookup yields CDR1 SNHLY and CDR2 FYNNEI. CDR3 sequence reads: CASIQRGITHTIYF. CDR3 coding DNA: TGTGCCAGCATCCAACGGGGGATTACTCACACCATATATTTT.

The CDR3 region is CASSEWGHGEKLFF. CDR3 sequence (DNA): TGTGCCAGCAGTGAATGGGGGCACGGGGAAAAACTGTTTTTT. V and J are TRBV6-1 and TRBJ1-4, with D maybe TRBD1 (6 bases). Per germline, CDR1 MNHNS and CDR2 SASEGT. This CDR3 has 14 residues. Trimming left V 2 bases short and J 8 bases short, with 12 bases between.

The table lists this clone with a count of one. This chain links TRBV5-1 with TRBJ2-3, with D possibly TRBD2 on 6 matching bases. Germline CDR1 reads SGHRS; CDR2 reads YFSETQ. The CDR3 has 15 amino acids. V dropped 4 bases and J dropped 2 bases, with 14 bases sitting between them. The CDR3 coding sequence is TGCGCCAGCAGCCCGACTAGTTGGTCCACAGATACGCAGTATTTT. Its protein is CASSPTSWSTDTQYF.

The chain combines TRBV5-1 with TRBJ2-2; unclear D gene. V was cut by 4 bases and J by 3 bases, with 13 bases left in between. CDR1 is SGHRS, CDR2 YFSETQ, per germline. The CDR3 is 15 residues long. DNA for the CDR3: TGCGCCAGCAGCCCGGGTCTGGGTTACACCGGGGAGCTGTTTTTT. This gives the protein CASSPGLGYTGELFF. The full variable domain, in which reference TRBV5-1 and TRBJ2-2 provide the parts outside the CDR3, is KAGVTQTPRYLIKTRGQQVTLSCSPISGHRSVSWYQQTPGQGLQFLFEYFSETQRNKGNFPGRFSGRQFSNSRSEMNVSTLELGDSALYLCASSPGLGYTGELFFGEGSRLTVL.

This sequence joins TRBV5-1 and TRBJ1-1, with D perhaps matching TRBD1 (5 bases). Germline lookup yields CDR1 SGHRS and CDR2 YFSETQ. The CDR3 has 13 amino acids. Trimming removed 0 bases from V and 3 bases from J, with 6 bases in between. As DNA, the CDR3 is TGCGCCAGCAGCTTGGGACAGCACACTGAAGCTTTCTTT. Protein sequence: CASSLGQHTEAFF.